This T cell receptor (beta chain) was found in a study of blood T cell repertoires in COVID-19. At the level of the study: In each case, the material was cDNA or gDNA derived from T cells, B-cell-depleted T cells, or PBMCs.

TCRdb's copy holds only in-frame clones and misses some; the assay was immunoSEQ multiplex PCR. The table has fewer than 500,000 clones, roughly 90% seen once. Germline CDR1 reads SEHNR; CDR2 reads FQNEAQ (reference sequence). This CDR3 has 14 residues. Trimming pared 3 bases from V and 3 bases from J, leaving 11 bases between. The Seattle patients, enrolled during active infection, were followed longitudinally. Sequenced: peripheral blood. The J gene is TRBJ2-5, the V gene TRBV7-9; D not certain. The TCR was taken from a man between 18 and 29 years old with COVID-19, enrolled during active disease. In DNA form, the CDR3 reads TGTGCCAGCAGCTTGTTGTCAGAAAAAGAGACCCAGTACTTC. It codes for CASSLLSEKETQYF.